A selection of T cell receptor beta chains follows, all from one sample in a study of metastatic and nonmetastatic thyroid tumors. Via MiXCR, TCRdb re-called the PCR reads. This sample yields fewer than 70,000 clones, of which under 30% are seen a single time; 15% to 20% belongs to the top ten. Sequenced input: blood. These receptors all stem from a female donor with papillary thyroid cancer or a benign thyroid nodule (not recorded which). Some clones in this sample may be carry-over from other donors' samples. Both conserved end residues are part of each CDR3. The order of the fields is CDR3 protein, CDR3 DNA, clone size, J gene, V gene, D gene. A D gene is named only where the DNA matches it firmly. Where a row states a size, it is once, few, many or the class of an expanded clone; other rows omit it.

CDR3aa: CASSQGQQDYEQYF
CDR3nt: TGTGCCAGCAGCCAGGGACAACAGGACTACGAGCAGTACTTC
abundance: NA
j_gene: TRBJ2-7
v_gene: TRBV4-2
d_gene: NA

CDR3aa: CASSLTGGGGNQPQHF
CDR3nt: TGCGCCAGCAGCTTGACAGGGGGCGGCGGCAATCAGCCCCAGCATTTT
abundance: NA
j_gene: TRBJ1-5
v_gene: TRBV5-1
d_gene: TRBD1

CDR3aa: CASPRGCANTGELFF
CDR3nt: TGCGCCAGCCCGCGGGGCTGTGCGAACACCGGGGAGCTGTTTTTT
abundance: few
j_gene: TRBJ2-2
v_gene: TRBV10-1
d_gene: NA

CDR3aa: CASSQEFRGDSPLHF
CDR3nt: TGCGCCAGCAGCCAAGAATTCAGGGGAGATTCACCCCTCCACTTT
abundance: few
j_gene: TRBJ1-6
v_gene: TRBV4-3
d_gene: NA

CDR3aa: CASSPTGFSNQPQHF
CDR3nt: TGTGCCAGTAGCCCGACAGGGTTTAGCAATCAGCCCCAGCATTTT
abundance: NA
j_gene: TRBJ1-5
v_gene: TRBV19
d_gene: TRBD1

CDR3aa: CASSPWGNEKLFF
CDR3nt: TGTGCCAGCTCGCCTTGGGGAAATGAAAAACTGTTTTTT
abundance: many
j_gene: TRBJ1-4
v_gene: TRBV18
d_gene: NA

CDR3aa: CASSIADRGYTGELFF
CDR3nt: TGTGCCAGTAGTATAGCGGACAGGGGATACACCGGGGAGCTGTTTTTT
abundance: NA
j_gene: TRBJ2-2
v_gene: TRBV19
d_gene: TRBD1

CDR3aa: CASSLVVSQPFSYNEQFF
CDR3nt: TGTGCCAGCAGTTTAGTTGTCTCGCAGCCCTTCTCCTACAATGAGCAGTTCTTC
abundance: few
j_gene: TRBJ2-1
v_gene: TRBV28
d_gene: NA

CDR3aa: CASSLGTAGNTIYF
CDR3nt: TGTGCCAGCAGCCTCGGGACGGCCGGAAACACCATATATTTT
abundance: few
j_gene: TRBJ1-3
v_gene: TRBV7-8
d_gene: NA

CDR3aa: CAWRDDPNYGYTF
CDR3nt: TGTGCCTGGAGGGACGACCCGAACTATGGCTACACCTTC
abundance: NA
j_gene: TRBJ1-2
v_gene: TRBV30
d_gene: NA

CDR3aa: CASKEGRNYGYTF
CDR3nt: TGTGCCAGCAAGGAGGGCCGTAACTATGGCTACACCTTC
abundance: NA
j_gene: TRBJ1-2
v_gene: TRBV2
d_gene: NA

CDR3aa: CASSLAGQGTNSNQPQHF
CDR3nt: TGTGCCAGCAGTTTAGCCGGACAGGGGACTAATAGCAATCAGCCCCAGCATTTT
abundance: few
j_gene: TRBJ1-5
v_gene: TRBV27
d_gene: TRBD1

CDR3aa: CASSSALFDYGYTF
CDR3nt: TGTGCCAGCAGTTCCGCTTTGTTCGACTATGGCTACACCTTC
abundance: NA
j_gene: TRBJ1-2
v_gene: TRBV27
d_gene: NA

CDR3aa: CASSAAGVYGYTF
CDR3nt: TGTGCCAGCAGCGCCGCAGGGGTGTATGGCTACACCTTC
abundance: once
j_gene: TRBJ1-2
v_gene: TRBV11-2
d_gene: NA

CDR3aa: CASSIPYPGRNEQFF
CDR3nt: TGTGCCAGCAGTATACCCTATCCAGGGAGGAATGAGCAGTTCTTC
abundance: few
j_gene: TRBJ2-1
v_gene: TRBV28
d_gene: NA

CDR3aa: CASSFESHSYEQYF
CDR3nt: TGTGCCAGCAGCTTTGAATCTCACTCCTACGAGCAGTACTTC
abundance: NA
j_gene: TRBJ2-7
v_gene: TRBV11-1
d_gene: NA

CDR3aa: CASSIQGGELFF
CDR3nt: TGTGCCAGCAGCATCCAGGGCGGGGAGCTGTTTTTT
abundance: few
j_gene: TRBJ2-2
v_gene: TRBV2
d_gene: NA

CDR3aa: CSGTGGSYEQYF
CDR3nt: TGCAGTGGGACAGGAGGCTCCTACGAGCAGTACTTC
abundance: few
j_gene: TRBJ2-7
v_gene: TRBV20-1
d_gene: TRBD1

CDR3aa: CASSLGTDYGYTF
CDR3nt: TGTGCCAGCAGCTTAGGGACAGACTATGGCTACACCTTC
abundance: few
j_gene: TRBJ1-2
v_gene: TRBV7-9
d_gene: NA

CDR3aa: CASSLTGPSYNEQFF
CDR3nt: TGCGCCAGCAGCTTGACGGGACCCTCCTACAATGAGCAGTTCTTC
abundance: NA
j_gene: TRBJ2-1
v_gene: TRBV5-1
d_gene: NA

CDR3aa: CAISGRRGESYNEQFF
CDR3nt: TGTGCCATCAGTGGGCGACGAGGGGAATCCTACAATGAGCAGTTCTTC
abundance: few
j_gene: TRBJ2-1
v_gene: TRBV6-1
d_gene: NA

CDR3aa: CASSARGRDSPLHF
CDR3nt: TGTGCCAGCTCTGCTAGGGGGAGAGATTCACCCCTCCACTTT
abundance: few
j_gene: TRBJ1-6
v_gene: TRBV6-1
d_gene: NA

CDR3aa: CASSQNLATIYEQYF
CDR3nt: TGCGCCAGCAGCCAAAACTTAGCTACTATCTACGAGCAGTACTTC
abundance: many
j_gene: TRBJ2-7
v_gene: TRBV4-3
d_gene: NA

CDR3aa: CASSQEWSRTATLSYEQYF
CDR3nt: TGCGCCAGCAGCCAAGAGTGGAGCAGGACGGCAACCTTATCCTACGAGCAGTACTTC
abundance: many
j_gene: TRBJ2-7
v_gene: TRBV4-1
d_gene: NA

CDR3aa: CASSWGTEPGHSF
CDR3nt: TGCGCCAGCAGCTGGGGTACGGAACCGGGACACTCATTT
abundance: NA
j_gene: TRBJ1-1
v_gene: TRBV5-1
d_gene: NA

CDR3aa: CASSSGLAGYEQYF
CDR3nt: TGTGCCAGCAGCAGCGGACTAGCGGGGTACGAGCAGTACTTC
abundance: many
j_gene: TRBJ2-7
v_gene: TRBV5-4
d_gene: TRBD2

CDR3aa: CAWGTSGGTGELFF
CDR3nt: TGTGCCTGGGGGACTAGCGGGGGCACCGGGGAGCTGTTTTTT
abundance: NA
j_gene: TRBJ2-2
v_gene: TRBV30
d_gene: TRBD2

CDR3aa: CASSGGSGLETQYF
CDR3nt: TGTGCCAGCAGTGGAGGTTCCGGTCTTGAGACCCAGTACTTC
abundance: many
j_gene: TRBJ2-5
v_gene: TRBV2
d_gene: NA

CDR3aa: CSARDPRPGQGIRQFF
CDR3nt: TGCAGTGCTAGAGACCCCCGCCCGGGACAGGGAATAAGGCAGTTCTTC
abundance: few
j_gene: TRBJ2-1
v_gene: TRBV20-1
d_gene: TRBD1

CDR3aa: CASSSPGQGSYGYTF
CDR3nt: TGCGCCAGCAGCTCGCCCGGACAGGGGTCCTATGGCTACACCTTC
abundance: NA
j_gene: TRBJ1-2
v_gene: TRBV5-1
d_gene: TRBD1

CDR3aa: CASSEGGGNIQYF
CDR3nt: TGTGCCAGCAGTGAGGGGGGCGGGAACATTCAGTACTTC
abundance: few
j_gene: TRBJ2-4
v_gene: TRBV27
d_gene: NA

CDR3aa: CATSDPYEGATEAFF
CDR3nt: TGTGCCACCAGTGACCCCTACGAGGGGGCTACTGAAGCTTTCTTT
abundance: few
j_gene: TRBJ1-1
v_gene: TRBV24-1
d_gene: TRBD1

CDR3aa: CASTYSYNEQFF
CDR3nt: TGTGCCAGCACCTATAGCTACAATGAGCAGTTCTTC
abundance: NA
j_gene: TRBJ2-1
v_gene: TRBV6-1
d_gene: NA

CDR3aa: CASTTGDTQYF
CDR3nt: TGTGCCAGCACCACCGGAGATACGCAGTATTTT
abundance: many
j_gene: TRBJ2-3
v_gene: TRBV7-8
d_gene: NA

CDR3aa: CASSQEGTGKDGYTF
CDR3nt: TGCGCCAGCAGCCAAGAAGGAACAGGGAAGGATGGCTACACCTTC
abundance: NA
j_gene: TRBJ1-2
v_gene: TRBV4-3
d_gene: NA

CDR3aa: CASSLIGGGDEQFF
CDR3nt: TGTGCCAGCAGCTTAATAGGCGGGGGAGATGAGCAGTTCTTC
abundance: few
j_gene: TRBJ2-1
v_gene: TRBV7-3
d_gene: TRBD2

CDR3aa: CASSGTGVNSPLHF
CDR3nt: TGTGCCAGCAGCGGGACAGGGGTAAATTCACCCCTCCACTTT
abundance: few
j_gene: TRBJ1-6
v_gene: TRBV11-2
d_gene: TRBD1

CDR3aa: CASSLDSFPMYEQYF
CDR3nt: TGTGCCAGCAGTTTGGACAGTTTCCCTATGTACGAGCAGTACTTC
abundance: few
j_gene: TRBJ2-7
v_gene: TRBV28
d_gene: NA

CDR3aa: CASSREGEVGELFF
CDR3nt: TGTGCCAGCAGCAGGGAAGGAGAGGTCGGGGAGCTGTTTTTT
abundance: few
j_gene: TRBJ2-2
v_gene: TRBV6-4
d_gene: NA

CDR3aa: CASSDPGAYGYTF
CDR3nt: TGCGCCAGCAGTGACCCAGGCGCCTATGGCTACACCTTC
abundance: NA
j_gene: TRBJ1-2
v_gene: TRBV10-2
d_gene: NA

CDR3aa: CAGSSTSGPAWEQYF
CDR3nt: TGTGCCGGCAGCTCGACTAGCGGCCCGGCCTGGGAGCAGTACTTC
abundance: few
j_gene: TRBJ2-7
v_gene: TRBV6-1
d_gene: TRBD2

CDR3aa: CASSPQGSANTGELFF
CDR3nt: TGTGCCAGCTCACCCCAAGGCAGCGCGAACACCGGGGAGCTGTTTTTT
abundance: NA
j_gene: TRBJ2-2
v_gene: TRBV18
d_gene: NA

CDR3aa: CASSMERVGSPLHF
CDR3nt: TGTGCCAGCAGCATGGAGCGGGTGGGTTCACCCCTCCACTTT
abundance: NA
j_gene: TRBJ1-6
v_gene: TRBV7-2
d_gene: NA

CDR3aa: CASSLGLAGVYEQYF
CDR3nt: TGTGCCAGCAGCTTGGGACTAGCGGGAGTCTACGAGCAGTACTTC
abundance: NA
j_gene: TRBJ2-7
v_gene: TRBV7-2
d_gene: TRBD2

CDR3aa: CASSYSPMDKAFF
CDR3nt: TGTGCCAGCAGTTACTCCCCAATGGACAAAGCTTTCTTT
abundance: NA
j_gene: TRBJ1-1
v_gene: TRBV6-2/TRBV6-3
d_gene: NA